The rows below give T cell receptor beta chains drawn from one sample of a study of blood T cell repertoires in COVID-19. Repertoires were generated with immunoSEQ multiplex PCR, while TCRdb's copy carries only in-frame clones and drops some. This sample has about 120,000 clones, with 70% to 85% found just once. Sequencing input: peripheral blood. These TCRs come from a human donor with acute or convalescent COVID-19. The donor label of this sample is uncertain. CDR3s include the opening cysteine and the closing phenylalanine or tryptophan. The D gene is left open where the match is weak. Expanded clones are given a class, and other clones once, few, many or no size at all.

size | length | D | J | V | CDR3 | DNA
- | 13 | - | TRBJ1-6 | TRBV2 | CASRGQYNSPLHF | TGTGCCAGTAGAGGCCAATATAATTCACCCCTCCACTTT
- | 15 | - | TRBJ1-4 | TRBV5-1 | CASSLGQQGGEKLFF | TGCGCCAGCAGCTTGGGCCAACAAGGAGGTGAAAAACTGTTTTTT
- | 12 | TRBD2 | TRBJ2-5 | TRBV30 | CACQGLAETQYF | TGTGCCTGCCAAGGACTAGCTGAGACCCAGTACTTC
medium-sized | 14 | TRBD1 | TRBJ1-3 | TRBV28 | CASSRDSNGNTIYF | TGTGCCAGCAGTCGGGACAGCAACGGAAACACCATATATTTT
- | 14 | - | TRBJ2-7 | TRBV28 | CASALRRSSYEQYF | TGTGCCAGCGCCCTGAGGAGGAGTTCCTACGAGCAGTACTTC
- | 15 | - | TRBJ1-2 | TRBV27 | CASSSGGGRNYGYTF | TGTGCCAGCAGTTCGGGGGGCGGCCGAAACTATGGCTACACCTTC
- | 15 | TRBD1 | TRBJ1-5 | TRBV2 | CASRGNRGSNQPQHF | TGTGCCAGCAGGGGGAACAGGGGAAGCAATCAGCCCCAGCATTTT
- | 13 | - | TRBJ2-5 | TRBV5-1 | CASSLSGQETQYF | TGCGCCAGCAGCTTGTCGGGGCAAGAGACCCAGTACTTC
- | 15 | - | TRBJ1-2 | TRBV28 | CASSSLGPGNYGYTF | TGTGCCAGCAGTTCCCTGGGGCCAGGGAACTATGGCTACACCTTC
once | 17 | - | TRBJ1-1 | TRBV7-2 | CASSLVSITMRNTEAFF | TGTGCCAGCAGCTTAGTTAGTATCACGATGAGGAACACTGAAGCTTTCTTT
- | 13 | - | TRBJ2-7 | TRBV6-2/TRBV6-3 | CASSNPWRTEQYF | TGTGCCAGCAGTAACCCTTGGAGGACCGAGCAGTACTTC
- | 16 | - | TRBJ2-6 | TRBV11-2 | CASSPPRGNGANVLTF | TGTGCCAGCAGCCCCCCCCGGGGTAATGGGGCCAACGTCCTGACTTTC
few | 13 | - | TRBJ2-1 | TRBV12-5 | CARSRGAYNEQFF | TGTGCTAGGAGCAGGGGAGCCTACAATGAGCAGTTCTTC
- | 16 | TRBD1 | TRBJ1-1 | TRBV28 | CASSSRGQFMNTEAFF | TGTGCCAGCAGTTCTAGGGGACAGTTCATGAACACTGAAGCTTTCTTT
once | 14 | - | TRBJ1-5 | TRBV5-1 | CASSLAGGNQAQHF | TGCGCCAGCAGCTTGGCCGGGGGAAATCAGGCCCAGCATTTT
- | 17 | - | TRBJ1-2 | TRBV29-1 | CSVEKPLGTPLGYGYTF | TGCAGCGTTGAAAAACCACTCGGGACACCGTTAGGGTATGGCTACACCTTC
- | 16 | TRBD1 | TRBJ1-5 | TRBV18 | CASSKSPGGGNQPQHF | TGTGCCAGCTCAAAATCTCCAGGGGGCGGCAATCAGCCCCAGCATTTT
- | 13 | - | TRBJ2-2 | TRBV5-1 | CASTPRATGELFF | TGCGCCAGCACGCCGAGGGCCACCGGGGAGCTGTTTTTT
few | 14 | - | TRBJ1-2 | TRBV6-5 | CASILVPANYGYTF | TGTGCCAGCATTCTGGTCCCAGCTAACTATGGCTACACCTTC
- | 15 | TRBD2 | TRBJ2-3 | TRBV7-3 | CASSLAGGPTDTQYF | TGTGCCAGCAGTCTAGCGGGGGGGCCCACAGATACGCAGTATTTT
- | 16 | TRBD2 | TRBJ2-3 | TRBV5-1 | CASSLGLAGPGVTQYF | TGCGCCAGCAGCTTGGGACTAGCGGGGCCGGGTGTTACGCAGTATTTT
- | 14 | TRBD1 | TRBJ1-4 | TRBV7-9 | CASTPGQSNDKLFF | TGTGCCAGCACCCCGGGACAGAGTAATGACAAACTGTTTTTT
few | 16 | - | TRBJ2-7 | TRBV4-1 | CASSQDDRGATREQYF | TGCGCCAGCAGCCAAGATGACCGGGGGGCCACGAGAGAGCAGTACTTC
- | 14 | - | TRBJ2-7 | TRBV2 | CASMAGRGSYEQYF | TGTGCCAGCATGGCGGGTCGAGGTAGCTACGAGCAGTACTTC